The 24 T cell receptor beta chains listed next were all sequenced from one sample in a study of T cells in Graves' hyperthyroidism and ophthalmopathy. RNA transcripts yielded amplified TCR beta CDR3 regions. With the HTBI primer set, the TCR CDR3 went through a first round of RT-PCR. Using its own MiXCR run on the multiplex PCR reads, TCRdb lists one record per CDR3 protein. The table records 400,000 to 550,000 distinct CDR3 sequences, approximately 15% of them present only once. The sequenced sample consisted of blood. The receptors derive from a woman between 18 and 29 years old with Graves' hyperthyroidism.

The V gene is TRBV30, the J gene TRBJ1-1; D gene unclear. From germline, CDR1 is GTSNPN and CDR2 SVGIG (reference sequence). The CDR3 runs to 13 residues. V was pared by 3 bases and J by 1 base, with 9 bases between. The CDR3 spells CAWRFPGNTEAFF. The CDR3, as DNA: TGTGCCTGGAGGTTTCCAGGGAACACTGAAGCTTTCTTT.

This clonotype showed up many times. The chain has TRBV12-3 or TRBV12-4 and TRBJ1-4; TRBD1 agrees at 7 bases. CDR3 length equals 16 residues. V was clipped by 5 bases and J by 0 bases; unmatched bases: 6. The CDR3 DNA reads TGTGCCAGCAGTGACAGGGAAACCTCAACTAATGAAAAACTGTTTTTT. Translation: CASSDRETSTNEKLFF.

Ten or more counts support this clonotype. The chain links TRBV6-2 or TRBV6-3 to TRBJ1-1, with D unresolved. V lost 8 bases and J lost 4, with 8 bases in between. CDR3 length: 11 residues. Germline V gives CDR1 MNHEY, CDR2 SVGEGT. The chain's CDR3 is CASARGTEAFF. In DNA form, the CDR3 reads TGTGCCAGCGCTCGGGGCACTGAAGCTTTCTTT.

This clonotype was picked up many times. The chain's CDR3 is CASSSLGTDNTEAFF. The CDR3 DNA is TGTGCCAGCAGTTCCCTCGGGACAGATAACACTGAAGCTTTCTTT. The chain employs TRBV27 and TRBJ1-1; 7 bases fit TRBD1. CDR1 is MNHEY, CDR2 SMNVEV, per germline (reference sequence). The V gene end was trimmed by 4 bases and the J gene end by 2 bases; junction bases not matched to a gene: 7. The CDR3 sequence is 15 residues long.

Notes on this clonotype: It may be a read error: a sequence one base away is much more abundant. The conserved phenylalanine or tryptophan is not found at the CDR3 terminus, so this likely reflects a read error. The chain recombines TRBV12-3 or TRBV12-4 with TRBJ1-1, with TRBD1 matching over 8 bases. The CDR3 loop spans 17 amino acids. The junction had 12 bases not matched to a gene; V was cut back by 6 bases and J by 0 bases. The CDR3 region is CASSPGQGREMNTEAFS. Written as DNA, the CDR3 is TGTGCCAGCAGCCCTGGACAGGGACGGGAGATGAACACTGAAGCTTTCTCT.

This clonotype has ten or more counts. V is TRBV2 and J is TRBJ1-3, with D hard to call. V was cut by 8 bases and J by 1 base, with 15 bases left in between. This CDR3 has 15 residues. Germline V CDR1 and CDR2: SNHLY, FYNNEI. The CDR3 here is CASFLGGRSGNTIYF. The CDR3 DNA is TGTGCCAGCTTCCTGGGAGGGCGGTCTGGAAACACCATATATTTT. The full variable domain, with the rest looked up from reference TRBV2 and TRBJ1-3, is EPEVTQTPSHQVTQMGQEVILRCVPISNHLYFYWYRQILGQKVEFLVSFYNNEISEKSEIFDDQFSVERPDGSNFTLKIRSTKLEDSAMYFCASFLGGRSGNTIYFGEGSWLTVV.

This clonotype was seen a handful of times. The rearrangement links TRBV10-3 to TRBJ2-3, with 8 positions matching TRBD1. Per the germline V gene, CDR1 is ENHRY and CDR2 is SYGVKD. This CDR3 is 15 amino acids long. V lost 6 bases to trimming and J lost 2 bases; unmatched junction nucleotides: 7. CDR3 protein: CAIRGTGRYTDTQYF. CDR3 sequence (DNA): TGTGCCATCAGGGGGACAGGACGATACACAGATACGCAGTATTTT.

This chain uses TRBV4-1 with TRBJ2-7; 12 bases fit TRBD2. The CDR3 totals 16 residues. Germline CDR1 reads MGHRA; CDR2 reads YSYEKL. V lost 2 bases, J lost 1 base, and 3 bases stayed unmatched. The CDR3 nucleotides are TGCGCCAGCAGCCAACCCACTAGCGGGAGGTCCTACGAGCAGTACTTC. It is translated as CASSQPTSGRSYEQYF.

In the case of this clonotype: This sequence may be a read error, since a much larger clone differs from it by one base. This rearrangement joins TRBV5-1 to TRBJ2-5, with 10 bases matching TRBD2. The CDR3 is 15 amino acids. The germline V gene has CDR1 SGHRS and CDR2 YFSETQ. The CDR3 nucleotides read TGTGCCAGCAGCCTAGGACTAGCGGTACAAGAGACCCGGTACTTC. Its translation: CASSLGLAVQETRYF.

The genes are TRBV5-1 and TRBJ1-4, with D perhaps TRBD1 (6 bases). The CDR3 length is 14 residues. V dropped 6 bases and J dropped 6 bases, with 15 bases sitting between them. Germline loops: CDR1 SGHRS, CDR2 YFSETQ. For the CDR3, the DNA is TGCGCCAGCACCAACACAGGGACGGATGAAAAACTGTTTTTT. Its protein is CASTNTGTDEKLFF.

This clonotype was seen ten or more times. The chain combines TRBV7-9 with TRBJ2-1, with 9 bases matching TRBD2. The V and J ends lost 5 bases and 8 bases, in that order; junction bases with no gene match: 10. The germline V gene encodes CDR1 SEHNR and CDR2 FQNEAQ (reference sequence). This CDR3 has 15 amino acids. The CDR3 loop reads CASSPLQREADEQFF. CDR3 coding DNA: TGTGCCAGCAGCCCGCTCCAGCGGGAGGCAGATGAGCAGTTCTTC.

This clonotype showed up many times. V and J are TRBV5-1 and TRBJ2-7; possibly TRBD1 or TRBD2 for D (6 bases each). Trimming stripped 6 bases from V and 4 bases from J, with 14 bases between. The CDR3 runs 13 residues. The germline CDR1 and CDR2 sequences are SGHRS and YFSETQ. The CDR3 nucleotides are TGCGCCAGCAAGGGGGGAAATGGGTACGAGCAGTACTTC. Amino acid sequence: CASKGGNGYEQYF.

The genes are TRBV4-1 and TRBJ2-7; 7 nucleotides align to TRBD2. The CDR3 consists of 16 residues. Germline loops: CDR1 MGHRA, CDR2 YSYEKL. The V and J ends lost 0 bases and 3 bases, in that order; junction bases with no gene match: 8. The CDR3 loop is CASSQDQSGIHYEQYF. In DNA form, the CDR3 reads TGCGCCAGCAGCCAAGATCAGAGCGGGATCCACTACGAGCAGTACTTC.

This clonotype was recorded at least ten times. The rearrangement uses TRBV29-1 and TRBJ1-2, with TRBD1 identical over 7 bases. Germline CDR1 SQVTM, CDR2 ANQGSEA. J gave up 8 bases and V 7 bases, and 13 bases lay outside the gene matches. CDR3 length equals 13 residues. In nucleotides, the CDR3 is TGCAGCGCCCGAGAGGAGGGGGCGGGGGGCTACACCTTC. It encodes CSAREEGAGGYTF.

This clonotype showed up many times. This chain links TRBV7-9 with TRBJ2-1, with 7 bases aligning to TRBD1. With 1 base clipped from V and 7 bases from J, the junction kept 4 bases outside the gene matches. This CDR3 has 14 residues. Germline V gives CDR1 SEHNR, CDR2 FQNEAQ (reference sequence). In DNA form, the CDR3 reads TGTGCCAGCAGCTTAGGACAGGGCCAGAATGAGCAGTTCTTC. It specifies CASSLGQGQNEQFF.

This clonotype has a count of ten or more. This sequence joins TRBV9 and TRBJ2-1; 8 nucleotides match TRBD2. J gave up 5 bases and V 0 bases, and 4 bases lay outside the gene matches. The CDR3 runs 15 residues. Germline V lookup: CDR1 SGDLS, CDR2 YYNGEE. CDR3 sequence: CASSVGSSGHNEQFF. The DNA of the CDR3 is TGTGCCAGCAGCGTAGGTTCTAGCGGGCACAATGAGCAGTTCTTC.

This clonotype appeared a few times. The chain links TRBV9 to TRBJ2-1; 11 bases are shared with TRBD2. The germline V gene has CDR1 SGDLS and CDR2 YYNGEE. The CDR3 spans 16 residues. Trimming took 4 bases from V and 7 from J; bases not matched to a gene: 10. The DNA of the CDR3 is TGTGCCAGCAGCTTACATAGCGGGAGGGGGAGGAATGAGCAGTTCTTC. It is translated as CASSLHSGRGRNEQFF.

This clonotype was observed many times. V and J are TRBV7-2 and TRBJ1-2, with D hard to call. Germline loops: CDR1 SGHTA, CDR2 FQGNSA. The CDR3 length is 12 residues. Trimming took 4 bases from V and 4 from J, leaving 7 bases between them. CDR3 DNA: TGTGCCAGCAGCTCGAATCGCTATGGCTACACCTTC. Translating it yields CASSSNRYGYTF.

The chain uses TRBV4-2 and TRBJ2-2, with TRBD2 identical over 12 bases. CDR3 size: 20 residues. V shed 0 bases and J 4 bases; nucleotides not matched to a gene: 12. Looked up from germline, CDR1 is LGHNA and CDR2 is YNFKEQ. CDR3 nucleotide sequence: TGTGCCAGCAGCCAAGAAAGGTCCGGACTAGCGGGATTCGGCACCGGGGAGCTGTTTTTT. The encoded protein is CASSQERSGLAGFGTGELFF.

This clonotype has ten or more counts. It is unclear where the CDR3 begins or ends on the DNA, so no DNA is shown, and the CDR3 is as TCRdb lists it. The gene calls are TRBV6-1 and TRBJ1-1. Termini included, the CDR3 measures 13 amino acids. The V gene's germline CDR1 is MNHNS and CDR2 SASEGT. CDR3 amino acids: CANTDFRGTEAFF.

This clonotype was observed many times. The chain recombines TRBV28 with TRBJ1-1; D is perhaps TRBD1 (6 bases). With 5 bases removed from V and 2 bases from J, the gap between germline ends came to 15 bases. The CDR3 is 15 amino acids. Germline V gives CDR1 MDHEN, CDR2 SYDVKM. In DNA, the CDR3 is TGTGCCAGCAGTCCCCCCGACAGGCGAAACACTGAAGCTTTCTTT. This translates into CASSPPDRRNTEAFF.

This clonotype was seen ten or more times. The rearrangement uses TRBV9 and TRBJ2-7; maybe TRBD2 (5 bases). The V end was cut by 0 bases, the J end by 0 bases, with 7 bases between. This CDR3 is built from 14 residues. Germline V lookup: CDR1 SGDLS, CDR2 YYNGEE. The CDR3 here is CASSVGEFSYEQYF. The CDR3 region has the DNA TGTGCCAGCAGCGTAGGGGAGTTCTCCTACGAGCAGTACTTC.

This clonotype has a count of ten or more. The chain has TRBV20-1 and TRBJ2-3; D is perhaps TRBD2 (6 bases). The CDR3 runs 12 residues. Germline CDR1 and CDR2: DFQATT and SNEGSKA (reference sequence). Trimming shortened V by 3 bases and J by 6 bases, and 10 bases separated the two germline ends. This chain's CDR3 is CSARGEADTQYF. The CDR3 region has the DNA TGCAGTGCTAGGGGGGAGGCGGATACGCAGTATTTT.

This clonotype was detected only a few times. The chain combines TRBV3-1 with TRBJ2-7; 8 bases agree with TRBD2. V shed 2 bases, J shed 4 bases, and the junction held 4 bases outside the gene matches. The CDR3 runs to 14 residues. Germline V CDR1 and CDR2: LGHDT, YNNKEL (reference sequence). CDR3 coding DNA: TGTGCCAGCAGCCAATGGCGGGAGGCGTACGAGCAGTACTTC. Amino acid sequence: CASSQWREAYEQYF.